The rows below give T cell receptor beta chains drawn from one sample of a study of cytomegalovirus exposure and HLA in healthy donors. Assay: immunoSEQ multiplex PCR; the TCRdb copy retains only in-frame clones and omits some. The sample contains 90,000 to 140,000 clones, 60% to 80% of which appear only once. The sequenced sample was PBMCs. These receptors all come from a man younger than 40 in good health and CMV-seronegative. The CDR3 runs from the conserved cysteine through the conserved F or W. The order of the fields is CDR3 DNA, CDR3 protein, clone size, D gene, V gene, J gene. D genes are given only for firm matches. Clone size is given for some rows only: seen once, a few or many times, or a class if the clone is expanded.

CDR3 DNA: TGTGCCAGTAGTATAGACAGGGCCTACGAGCAGTACTTC
CDR3 protein: CASSIDRAYEQYF
clone size: few
D gene: -
V gene: TRBV19
J gene: TRBJ2-7

CDR3 DNA: TGCAGTGCTCGTCAGGGGGACGAGCAGTACTTC
CDR3 protein: CSARQGDEQYF
clone size: -
D gene: TRBD1
V gene: TRBV20-1
J gene: TRBJ2-7

CDR3 DNA: TGCAGTGTCACGACAGACCACGAGCAGTACTTC
CDR3 protein: CSVTTDHEQYF
clone size: -
D gene: -
V gene: TRBV29-1
J gene: TRBJ2-7

CDR3 DNA: TGTGCCAGCAGTTTAAACAGCCAAGAGACCCAGTACTTC
CDR3 protein: CASSLNSQETQYF
clone size: -
D gene: -
V gene: TRBV28
J gene: TRBJ2-5

CDR3 DNA: TGTGCCAGCAGCTCGTTAGTTGTTGAGCAGTTCTTC
CDR3 protein: CASSSLVVEQFF
clone size: -
D gene: -
V gene: TRBV7-9
J gene: TRBJ2-1

CDR3 DNA: TGCGCCAGCAGCCGGACTAGCGGGACTTACAATGAGCAGTTCTTC
CDR3 protein: CASSRTSGTYNEQFF
clone size: -
D gene: TRBD2
V gene: TRBV4-1
J gene: TRBJ2-1

CDR3 DNA: TGTGCCAAACCGGGACAGGGGTGCAATCAGCCCCAGCATTTT
CDR3 protein: CAKPGQGCNQPQHF
clone size: -
D gene: -
V gene: TRBV21-1
J gene: TRBJ1-5

CDR3 DNA: TGTGCCAGCAGCTTATCTAACAATCAGCCCCAGCATTTT
CDR3 protein: CASSLSNNQPQHF
clone size: -
D gene: -
V gene: TRBV7-9
J gene: TRBJ1-5

CDR3 DNA: TGTTCCAGCAGCTCCCAGGGGGAGACCCAGTACTTC
CDR3 protein: CSSSSQGETQYF
clone size: -
D gene: -
V gene: TRBV7-9
J gene: TRBJ2-5

CDR3 DNA: TGTGCCAGCAGCGCCGGACTAGCGGGAGGCACAGATACGCAGTATTTT
CDR3 protein: CASSAGLAGGTDTQYF
clone size: -
D gene: TRBD2
V gene: TRBV9
J gene: TRBJ2-3

CDR3 DNA: TGTGCCAGCAGCGGAACAGGGGCCTATGGCTACACCTTC
CDR3 protein: CASSGTGAYGYTF
clone size: once
D gene: TRBD1
V gene: TRBV9
J gene: TRBJ1-2

CDR3 DNA: TGTGCCAGCAGCTTAGTGGGGGCGGGTGAAAAACTGTTTTTT
CDR3 protein: CASSLVGAGEKLFF
clone size: few
D gene: -
V gene: TRBV7-9
J gene: TRBJ1-4

CDR3 DNA: TGTGCCAGCAAAAAGACAGGGCCTGACACTGAAGCTTTCTTT
CDR3 protein: CASKKTGPDTEAFF
clone size: -
D gene: TRBD1
V gene: TRBV27
J gene: TRBJ1-1

CDR3 DNA: TGTGCCAGTAGCCAGGTGGACAGGCTGAACACTGAAGCTTTCTTT
CDR3 protein: CASSQVDRLNTEAFF
clone size: -
D gene: TRBD1
V gene: TRBV19
J gene: TRBJ1-1

CDR3 DNA: TGTGCCAGCAGCACCCAGGGGGCGGGTGAGCAGTTCTTC
CDR3 protein: CASSTQGAGEQFF
clone size: -
D gene: TRBD1
V gene: TRBV7-2
J gene: TRBJ2-1

CDR3 DNA: TGTGCCAGCAGCTATGGGCAGGCCGGGGACTATGGCTACACCTTC
CDR3 protein: CASSYGQAGDYGYTF
clone size: once
D gene: -
V gene: TRBV7-9
J gene: TRBJ1-2

CDR3 DNA: TGTGCCAGCAGTTATAGGACAGGGGGAAACAATGAGCAGTTCTTC
CDR3 protein: CASSYRTGGNNEQFF
clone size: -
D gene: TRBD1
V gene: TRBV6-6
J gene: TRBJ2-1

CDR3 DNA: TGTGCCAGCAGAGCAGTCATTGGCGGGGGTAACCAGCCCCAGCATTTT
CDR3 protein: CASRAVIGGGNQPQHF
clone size: -
D gene: -
V gene: TRBV28
J gene: TRBJ1-5

CDR3 DNA: TGTGCCAGCAGTTTTGAGTTTAGGTTGCGGGGTCCCTACACCGGGGAGCTGTTTTTT
CDR3 protein: CASSFEFRLRGPYTGELFF
clone size: -
D gene: -
V gene: TRBV27
J gene: TRBJ2-2

CDR3 DNA: TGTGCCAGCAGGGGAACGACAGGCCCCGGGGAGCTGTTTTTT
CDR3 protein: CASRGTTGPGELFF
clone size: -
D gene: -
V gene: TRBV27
J gene: TRBJ2-2

CDR3 DNA: TGTGCCATCAGCTCCCTCCCGGGAGCAGATACGCAGTATTTT
CDR3 protein: CAISSLPGADTQYF
clone size: once
D gene: -
V gene: TRBV10-3
J gene: TRBJ2-3

CDR3 DNA: TGTGCCTGCCCCATCTCTGGGGCCAACGGCCTGACTTTC
CDR3 protein: CACPISGANGLTF
clone size: -
D gene: -
V gene: TRBV30
J gene: TRBJ2-6

CDR3 DNA: TGTGCCAGCAGCAAGGGACTAGCGGGCCCCTACGAGCAGTACTTC
CDR3 protein: CASSKGLAGPYEQYF
clone size: -
D gene: TRBD2
V gene: TRBV28
J gene: TRBJ2-7

CDR3 DNA: TGTGCCAGCAGTGAAATCGGACAGGCCACCTATGGCTACACCTTC
CDR3 protein: CASSEIGQATYGYTF
clone size: few
D gene: TRBD1
V gene: TRBV6-1
J gene: TRBJ1-2

CDR3 DNA: TGTGCCAGCAGTTACATGGCGGGAGAGACCCAGTACTTC
CDR3 protein: CASSYMAGETQYF
clone size: -
D gene: -
V gene: TRBV6-5
J gene: TRBJ2-5

CDR3 DNA: TGTGCCAGCAGAACCGGGACTAGCGGGTACAATGAGCAGTTCTTC
CDR3 protein: CASRTGTSGYNEQFF
clone size: -
D gene: TRBD2
V gene: TRBV2
J gene: TRBJ2-1

CDR3 DNA: TGTGCCAGCAGCTTAGACGCAGGCCGGACTAACTATGGCTACACCTTC
CDR3 protein: CASSLDAGRTNYGYTF
clone size: -
D gene: -
V gene: TRBV7-2
J gene: TRBJ1-2

CDR3 DNA: TGTGCCAGCAGCTCAGAGACAGGGTCCGCCATGAACACTGAAGCTTTCTTT
CDR3 protein: CASSSETGSAMNTEAFF
clone size: few
D gene: TRBD1
V gene: TRBV7-3
J gene: TRBJ1-1

CDR3 DNA: TGTGCCAGCAGCCAAGGGCGGGTACTAGCGGGAGGCTACAATGAGCAGTTCTTC
CDR3 protein: CASSQGRVLAGGYNEQFF
clone size: few
D gene: TRBD2
V gene: TRBV4-2
J gene: TRBJ2-1

CDR3 DNA: TGTGCCAGTAGTAACGGCCACGTCCAGACGGAGGCCAACTATGGCTACACCTTC
CDR3 protein: CASSNGHVQTEANYGYTF
clone size: -
D gene: -
V gene: TRBV19
J gene: TRBJ1-2

CDR3 DNA: TGTGCCAGCAAGCGAACTAGCGGGAGCTGGGAGCAGTACTTC
CDR3 protein: CASKRTSGSWEQYF
clone size: once
D gene: TRBD2
V gene: TRBV6-5
J gene: TRBJ2-5

CDR3 DNA: TGCGCCAGCACCTCTCCGCGGGAGGGCGCGAGGCCTATGCGCTACACCTTC
CDR3 protein: CASTSPREGARPMRYTF
clone size: -
D gene: -
V gene: TRBV10-1
J gene: TRBJ1-2